Listed below are T cell receptor beta chains from one sample, sequenced in a study of Graves' ophthalmopathy and Graves' hyperthyroidism. TCRdb re-derived calls from the multiplex PCR reads in MiXCR, one entry per CDR3 protein. The sample includes over a million distinct CDR3 sequences, about two fifths of them seen just once. Material: peripheral blood or thyroid tissue (not recorded which). All receptors derive from an adult man with Graves' hyperthyroidism. CDR3s include the opening cysteine and the closing phenylalanine or tryptophan. Each record gives: V gene, D gene, J gene, clone size, CDR3 DNA, CDR3 protein. D genes are given only for firm matches. Some rows have no size entry. The others give once, few or many, or a class for an expanded clone.

TRBV25-1,NA,TRBJ1-1,many,TGTGCCAGCAGCGCTCGGACAGCGCGCACTGAAGCTTTCTTT,CASSARTARTEAFF
TRBV15,NA,TRBJ1-3,many,TGTGCCACCAGCAGAGATTTCGTGGGCGTTTCTGGAAACACCATATATTTT,CATSRDFVGVSGNTIYF
TRBV5-4,TRBD1,TRBJ1-2,few,TGTGCCAGCAGCTTGGATGGGACAGGGGGTCGCGGCTACACCTTC,CASSLDGTGGRGYTF
TRBV4-3,TRBD1,TRBJ2-2,many,TGCGCCAGCAGCAACGGACAGGGCGGCGGGGAGCTGTTTTTT,CASSNGQGGGELFF
TRBV2,TRBD2,TRBJ2-7,many,TGTGCCAGCAGACCGCGGGAGGGCCGCGGGGAGCAGTACTTC,CASRPREGRGEQYF
TRBV14,TRBD1,TRBJ1-6,NA,TGTGCCAGCAGCCAAGACACAGGGGCCGGTTCACCCCTCCACTTT,CASSQDTGAGSPLHF
TRBV7-8,TRBD1,TRBJ1-5,many,TGTGCCAGCAGCTCTGGGACAGTTAGCAATCAGCCCCAGCATTTT,CASSSGTVSNQPQHF
TRBV10-3,TRBD1,TRBJ1-5,many,TGTGCCATCAGTGATAACAGGGGCGGGCTTCAGCCCCAGCATTTT,CAISDNRGGLQPQHF
TRBV27,TRBD1,TRBJ1-2,NA,TGTGCCAGCAGGCCTCTCCTCAGGGGGCTTGACTATGGCTACACCTTC,CASRPLLRGLDYGYTF
TRBV4-1,NA,TRBJ1-1,many,TGCGCCAGCAGCCCCGAAGAGGAGAAGGCTGAAGCTTTCTTT,CASSPEEEKAEAFF
TRBV20-1,NA,TRBJ1-2,many,TGCAGTGCTAAGAGGGTCCCAGGGGCTAACTATGGCTACACCTTC,CSAKRVPGANYGYTF
TRBV4-3,NA,TRBJ2-7,NA,TGCGCCAGCAGCCAAGTGGGCCGGGGTAACCCGGGCGAGCAGTACTTC,CASSQVGRGNPGEQYF
TRBV5-1,NA,TRBJ2-7,few,TGCGCCAGCAGCTATACCTTCGGGCAGGGGAAATACGAGCAGTACTTC,CASSYTFGQGKYEQYF
TRBV5-1,NA,TRBJ1-1,NA,TGCGCCAGCGGAGAGGGAGAGTGGAACACTGAAGCTTTCTTT,CASGEGEWNTEAFF
TRBV29-1,NA,TRBJ2-7,NA,TGCAGCGTAGTGGACGGATACGAGCAGTACTTC,CSVVDGYEQYF
TRBV9,TRBD2,TRBJ2-5,NA,TGTGCCAGCAGGGGGACTAGGTTGTACCAAGAGACCCAGTACTTC,CASRGTRLYQETQYF
TRBV7-2,TRBD2,TRBJ2-5,NA,TGTGCCAGCAGCTTAAGACCGGTGGGGGCTGAGACTAGCGGGAGACAGACCCAGTACTTC,CASSLRPVGAETSGRQTQYF
TRBV20-1,TRBD1,TRBJ1-2,many,TGCAGTGCGACCGCAGGGGGTGAGGGCTATGGCTACACCTTC,CSATAGGEGYGYTF
TRBV10-3,TRBD2,TRBJ2-7,NA,TGTGCCATCAGCGACTCAGGTAGCGGGAGTGAGCAGTACTTC,CAISDSGSGSEQYF
TRBV10-3,TRBD1,TRBJ2-5,NA,TGTGCCATCAGCCAACAGGGGATCGAAGAGACCCAGTACTTC,CAISQQGIEETQYF
TRBV6-2/TRBV6-3,NA,TRBJ1-3,few,TGTGCCAGCATGTACCGCAATCGCGACTCTGGAAACACCATATATTTT,CASMYRNRDSGNTIYF
TRBV7-8,TRBD2,TRBJ2-2,NA,TGTGCCAGCAGCTCCGTAGCGGGAAGCCGGGAGCTGTTTTTT,CASSSVAGSRELFF
TRBV12-3/TRBV12-4,NA,TRBJ1-2,NA,TGTGCCAGCAGTTTGGGGCTGGGGGGCGCAGGCGATGGCTACACCTTC,CASSLGLGGAGDGYTF
TRBV20-1,NA,TRBJ1-2,NA,TGCAGTGCTAGTTCCAGCGGGAGTTTCTTCCGCGACTATGGCTACACCTTC,CSASSSGSFFRDYGYTF
TRBV7-8,NA,TRBJ1-3,NA,TGTGCCAGCAGCTTAGCAAGGCAGGGGTCGGGGGCTGGAAACACCATATATTTT,CASSLARQGSGAGNTIYF
TRBV19,NA,TRBJ2-5,NA,TGTGCCAGTAGTGTAGGGGGGGCAGCCGGCGAGACCCAGTACTTC,CASSVGGAAGETQYF
TRBV2,NA,TRBJ2-2,NA,TGTGCCAGCAGGGATCAAGGAGAACCCACCGGGGAGCTGTTTTTT,CASRDQGEPTGELFF
TRBV29-1,TRBD1,TRBJ2-7,many,TGCAGCGTTGAAGGGGGGACAGGGGGCGTTTTAGGCGAGCAGTACTTC,CSVEGGTGGVLGEQYF
TRBV27,NA,TRBJ1-1,once,TGTGCCAGCAGTTCAGGACTTACACGGGACACTGAAGCTTTCTTT,CASSSGLTRDTEAFF
TRBV12-3/TRBV12-4,NA,TRBJ1-6,few,TGTGCCAGCAGTTTCCCCGCAGGGGCGAATTCACCCCTCCACTTT,CASSFPAGANSPLHF
TRBV20-1,TRBD1,TRBJ1-6,once,TGCAGTGCTAGAGGGGGGACAGTTAATTCACCCCTCCACTTT,CSARGGTVNSPLHF
TRBV27,NA,TRBJ1-6,NA,TGTGCCAGCAGTTTAGCGGGGGTGGGCTCACCCCTCCACTTT,CASSLAGVGSPLHF